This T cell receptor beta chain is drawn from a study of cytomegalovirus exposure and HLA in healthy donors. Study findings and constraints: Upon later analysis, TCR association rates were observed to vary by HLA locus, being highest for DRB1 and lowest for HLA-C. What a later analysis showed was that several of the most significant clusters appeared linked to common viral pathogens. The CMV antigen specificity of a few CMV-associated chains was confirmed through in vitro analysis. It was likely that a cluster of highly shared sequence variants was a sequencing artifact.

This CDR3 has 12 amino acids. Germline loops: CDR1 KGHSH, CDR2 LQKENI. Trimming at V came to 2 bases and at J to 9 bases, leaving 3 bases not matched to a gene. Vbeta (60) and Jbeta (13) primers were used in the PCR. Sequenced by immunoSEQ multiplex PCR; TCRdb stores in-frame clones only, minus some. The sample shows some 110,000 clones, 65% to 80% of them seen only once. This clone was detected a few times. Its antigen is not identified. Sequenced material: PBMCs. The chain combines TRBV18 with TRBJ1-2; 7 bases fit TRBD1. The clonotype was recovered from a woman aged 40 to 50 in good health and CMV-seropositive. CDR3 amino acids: CASSPDRESYTF. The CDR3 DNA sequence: TGTGCCAGCTCACCAGACAGGGAAAGCTACACCTTC. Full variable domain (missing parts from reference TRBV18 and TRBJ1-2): NAGVMQNPRHLVRRRGQEARLRCSPMKGHSHVYWYRQLPEEGLKFMVYLQKENIIDESGMPKERFSAEFPKEGPSILRIQQVVRGDSAAYFCASSPDRESYTFGSGTRLTVV.